This T cell receptor (beta chain) came from a study of blood T cell repertoires in COVID-19. Overall study context: Some COVID-19 samples were acute and others convalescent; all came from the United States, Italy and Spain. In each case, the material was cDNA or gDNA derived from T cells, B-cell-depleted T cells, or PBMCs.

This clone was counted between two and nine times. V dropped 5 bases and J dropped 3 bases, with 18 bases sitting between them. This CDR3 contains 15 residues. Germline values: CDR1 SGHRS, CDR2 YFSETQ. Authors' methods: Estimates of nucleated cell counts were drawn from the amplification of reference gene primers. This table comes from immunoSEQ multiplex PCR, and its TCRdb copy is limited to in-frame clones, with some not included. The DNA gave D and trimming, while V, J and clone size come from that table. The table shows approximately 24,000 clones, with 75% to 90% occurring only once. The chain joins TRBV5-1 to TRBJ2-7; the D gene is possibly TRBD2 (7 bases). The clonotype comes from a human donor with active COVID-19. The donor label of this sample is uncertain. The sequenced sample consisted of peripheral blood. The DNA of the CDR3 is TGCGCCAGCAGAAAGGAACAGGGAGGGGACTACGAGCAGTACTTC. It is translated as CASRKEQGGDYEQYF.